These 29 T cell receptor beta chains were sequenced from one sample in a study of T cell responses to AZD1222 COVID-19 vaccine (dated by TCRdb to the early 2020s). The sample's time point, from its label and the paper: baseline before first vaccination. Libraries came from the immunoSEQ multiplex PCR assay. TCRdb mirrors the immuneACCESS table, restricted to in-frame sequences. Some clones are absent from its copies; in checked studies, under half trace to an unresolved V gene, and the reason for the others is unknown. This sample lists 150,000 or so clones; roughly 93% were detected once. The ten most abundant clones make up less than 6.5% of the sample. The input for sequencing was peripheral blood, taken on day 0 of AZD1222 vaccination. The receptors derive from an adult in good health.

The chain uses TRBV6-1 and TRBJ1-5; no firm D call. The CDR3 spans 13 residues. Trimming removed 2 bases at V and 4 bases at J, with 6 bases between. The germline V gene encodes CDR1 MNHNS and CDR2 SASEGT. The CDR3 nucleotides are TGTGCCAGCAGTGAACGGGAAAATCAGCCCCAGCATTTT. Translation gives CASSERENQPQHF.

The V call is TRBV4-1, the J call TRBJ2-7; tentatively, D is TRBD1 (5 bases). There are 15 residues in the CDR3. V was pared by 1 base and J by 1 base, with 11 bases between. Germline lookup yields CDR1 MGHRA and CDR2 YSYEKL. The CDR3 reads CASSQVLTDSYEQYF. DNA for the CDR3: TGCGCCAGCAGCCAAGTTTTGACAGATTCCTACGAGCAGTACTTC.

The chain combines TRBV3-1 (or the pseudogene TRBV3-2) with TRBJ2-3; D remains unclear. The V end lost 0 bases, the J end lost 2 bases, and 0 bases lay between the germline ends. The CDR3 loop spans 12 amino acids. The germline V gene encodes CDR1 LGHDT and CDR2 YNNKEL (reference sequence). CDR3 DNA sequence: TGTGCCAGCAGCCAAGACACAGATACGCAGTATTTT. It yields the protein CASSQDTDTQYF.

J is TRBJ1-2 and V is TRBV28; D is unresolved. The germline CDR1 and CDR2 sequences are MDHEN and SYDVKM. The CDR3 runs 14 residues. V shed 3 bases and J shed 4 bases, with 12 bases lying between them. This chain's CDR3 is CASSLEGEGYGYTF. The CDR3 bases are TGTGCCAGCAGTTTGGAGGGTGAGGGCTATGGCTACACCTTC.

Points on this clone: This sample also contains other DNA sequences that code for the same CDR3. The chain recombines TRBV19 with TRBJ2-7, with D possibly TRBD1 on 5 matching bases. V was cut by 3 bases and J by 2 bases, with 8 bases left in between. The CDR3 sequence is 13 residues long. From germline, CDR1 is LNHDA and CDR2 SQIVND (reference sequence). CDR3 protein: CASSIGQAYEQYF. The CDR3, as DNA: TGTGCCAGTAGTATTGGACAAGCCTACGAGCAGTACTTC.

The chain has TRBV25-1 and TRBJ1-4; TRBD1 aligns across 12 bases. V lost 5 bases to trimming and J lost 6 bases; unmatched junction nucleotides: 4. Germline assignment: CDR1 MGHDK and CDR2 SYGVNS. The CDR3 extends over 15 amino acids. CDR3: CASSTGTGGHEKLFF. The CDR3 region has the DNA TGTGCCAGCAGTACGGGGACAGGGGGCCATGAAAAACTGTTTTTT.

The chain couples TRBV10-3 to TRBJ1-2; possible D gene TRBD1, 5 bases. The CDR3 has 13 amino acids. Germline loops: CDR1 ENHRY, CDR2 SYGVKD. V was shortened by 7 bases and J by 4 bases, with 13 bases between the two germline ends. The CDR3 region has the DNA TGTGCCATCAAGGGCGGGGCCTTCTATGGCTACACCTTC. Its translation: CAIKGGAFYGYTF.

This sequence joins TRBV5-4 and TRBJ1-3, with 7 bases that match TRBD1. The CDR3 covers 14 residues. V dropped 9 bases and J dropped 3; count of bases not matched to a gene: 9. The germline V gene encodes CDR1 SGHNT and CDR2 YYREEE (reference sequence). The CDR3 is CAMTGYNIGNTIYF. DNA for the CDR3: TGTGCCATGACAGGGTACAATATTGGAAACACCATATATTTT.

The V call is TRBV4-1, the J call TRBJ2-4, with 9 bases aligning to TRBD1. From germline, CDR1 is MGHRA and CDR2 YSYEKL. The ends lost 0 bases at V and 6 bases at J; junction bases unmatched: 6. The CDR3 has 16 amino acids. CDR3 region: CASSQEGQGRGNIQYF. In DNA, the CDR3 is TGCGCCAGCAGCCAAGAGGGACAGGGTAGGGGAAACATTCAGTACTTC.

The rearrangement joins TRBV3-1 (or the pseudogene TRBV3-2) to TRBJ2-1, with 13 bases that match TRBD2. The CDR3 is 17 residues long. The germline V gene encodes CDR1 LGHDT and CDR2 YNNKEL (reference sequence). After removal of 0 bases from V and 12 bases from J, the junction contained 11 bases not matched to a gene. CDR3 residues: CASSQDLVGTSGTRQFF. CDR3 in DNA: TGTGCCAGCAGCCAAGATCTTGTCGGGACTAGCGGGACAAGGCAGTTCTTC.

The V and J genes are TRBV3-1 (or the pseudogene TRBV3-2) and TRBJ1-1; 7 nucleotides agree with TRBD1. Trimming removed 5 bases from V and 10 bases from J; junction bases left unmatched: 4. Germline V CDR1 and CDR2: LGHDT, YNNKEL (reference sequence). CDR3 length equals 11 residues. The CDR3 sequence is CASSTDRVAFF. CDR3 bases: TGTGCCAGCAGCACCGACAGGGTAGCTTTCTTT.

This chain connects TRBV9 to TRBJ2-7, with TRBD2 as a possible D gene (5 bases). This CDR3 comprises 17 residues. The V and J ends lost 0 bases and 2 bases respectively, with 18 bases between them. CDR1 SGDLS and CDR2 YYNGEE come from the germline V gene. CDR3 sequence: CASSVDVGRAFAYEQYF. CDR3 coding DNA: TGTGCCAGCAGCGTAGACGTGGGGAGAGCGTTCGCCTACGAGCAGTACTTC.

CDR3 nucleotides: TGTGCCAGCAGCACGGGGAGCGGGATTCTAAGGGAGCAGTACTTC. Translating gives CASSTGSGILREQYF. This sequence joins TRBV21-1 and TRBJ2-7; the table assigns TRBD2, which was not confirmed against the DNA. TRBV21-1 is shown as a pseudogene. The CDR3 runs to 15 residues.

V gene TRBV9 combines with J gene TRBJ2-1; 7 bases are a match to TRBD1. The CDR3 is made up of 14 amino acids. Per germline, CDR1 SGDLS and CDR2 YYNGEE. After removal of 4 bases from V and 4 bases from J, the junction contained 5 bases not matched to a gene. The CDR3 DNA sequence: TGTGCCAGCAGCCCAGGGGACAGTTACAATGAGCAGTTCTTC. It encodes CASSPGDSYNEQFF.

The V gene is TRBV15, the J gene TRBJ2-4; 9 nucleotides line up with TRBD1. The CDR3 spans 16 residues. Germline loops: CDR1 LNHNV, CDR2 YYDKDF (reference sequence). Unmatched junction bases numbered 3, after V lost 0 bases and J lost 3 bases. The CDR3, as DNA: TGTGCCACCAGCAGAGATCTGACAGGGGGCAAAAACATTCAGTACTTC. It encodes CATSRDLTGGKNIQYF.

The V gene is TRBV18, the J gene TRBJ2-3, with 9 positions matching TRBD1. V lost 6 bases to trimming and J lost 6 bases; unmatched junction nucleotides: 10. Looked up from germline, CDR1 is KGHSH and CDR2 is LQKENI. This CDR3 is 15 amino acids long. CDR3 sequence: CASSYGQGSLDTQYF. CDR3 DNA: TGTGCCAGCTCTTACGGACAGGGGTCTCTGGATACGCAGTATTTT.

The CDR3 here is CASSRQGLIYGYTF. CDR3 nucleotides: TGTGCCAGCTCCCGCCAGGGCCTCATTTATGGCTACACCTTC. This sequence joins TRBV18 and TRBJ1-2; the D gene is possibly TRBD1 (5 bases). V was shortened by 6 bases and J by 5 bases, with 16 bases between the two germline ends. Per the germline V gene, CDR1 is KGHSH and CDR2 is LQKENI. The CDR3 consists of 14 residues.

This sequence joins TRBV4-1 and TRBJ2-1, with 12 bases aligning to TRBD2. CDR3 length: 15 amino acids. Germline CDR1 and CDR2: MGHRA and YSYEKL. Trimming cost V 4 bases and J 7 bases; bases outside gene matches: 5. For the CDR3, the DNA is TGCGCCAGCAGCCCGACTAGCGGGAGTTTGAATGAGCAGTTCTTC. It translates to CASSPTSGSLNEQFF.

The chain employs TRBV27 and TRBJ2-1, with 10 bases identical to TRBD2. The ends lost 4 bases at V and 4 bases at J; junction bases unmatched: 7. The CDR3 extends over 16 amino acids. CDR1 is MNHEY and CDR2 is SMNVEV in the germline V gene (reference sequence). The CDR3 is CASSSVAGGSYNEQFF. Here the CDR3 DNA reads TGTGCCAGCAGTTCCGTAGCGGGAGGATCTTACAATGAGCAGTTCTTC.

This clone appeared a single time. The chain couples TRBV9 to TRBJ1-5; TRBD1 matches at 7 bases. This CDR3 is 14 amino acids long. Germline values: CDR1 SGDLS, CDR2 YYNGEE. V was clipped by 0 bases and J by 11 bases; unmatched bases: 8. The CDR3 loop is CASSVGTGNSAQHF. The CDR3, as DNA: TGTGCCAGCAGCGTAGGGACAGGCAATTCGGCCCAGCATTTT.

V is TRBV10-1 and J is TRBJ1-3, with unresolved D. The CDR3 covers 15 residues. Germline lookup yields CDR1 WNHNN and CDR2 SYGVQD (reference sequence). Trimming shortened V by 2 bases and J by 3 bases, and 11 bases separated the two germline ends. The CDR3 region is CASSENQEGGNTIYF. CDR3 nucleotides: TGCGCCAGCAGTGAGAACCAGGAAGGTGGAAACACCATATATTTT.

The chain recombines TRBV4-1 with TRBJ1-6; D is perhaps TRBD1 (6 bases). The V end lost 4 bases, the J end lost 11 bases, and 12 bases lay between the germline ends. The CDR3 spans 13 residues. Germline CDR1 reads MGHRA; CDR2 reads YSYEKL. The CDR3 loop is CASSRVGGTPLHF. Written as DNA, the CDR3 is TGCGCCAGCAGCCGTGTTGGGGGCACACCCCTCCACTTT.

V is TRBV27 and J is TRBJ1-2; D is perhaps TRBD1 (5 bases). The CDR3 is made up of 14 amino acids. V lost 0 bases and J 5 bases, leaving 10 bases between the germline ends. Germline V gives CDR1 MNHEY, CDR2 SMNVEV (reference sequence). CDR3 sequence: CASSLSRQNYGYTF. The CDR3 DNA follows: TGTGCCAGCAGTTTATCTAGACAGAATTATGGCTACACCTTC.

The chain has TRBV20-1 and TRBJ1-1; no firm D call. With 3 bases removed from V and 5 bases from J, the gap between germline ends came to 7 bases. CDR1 is DFQATT and CDR2 is SNEGSKA in the germline V gene (reference sequence). This CDR3 has 11 residues. As DNA, the CDR3 is TGCAGTGCTAGGAGGGTAACTGAAGCTTTCTTT. Translating it yields CSARRVTEAFF.

V is TRBV18 and J is TRBJ2-2, with 11 bases fitting TRBD2. J lost 1 base, V lost 6 bases, and 4 bases had no gene match. The CDR3 extends over 16 amino acids. Germline-derived CDR1 and CDR2 are KGHSH and LQKENI. The chain's CDR3 is CASSPLAGGNTGELFF. CDR3 DNA sequence: TGTGCCAGCTCGCCTCTAGCGGGAGGGAACACCGGGGAGCTGTTTTTT. Based on the CDR3 plus reference TRBV18 and TRBJ2-2, the full variable domain is NAGVMQNPRHLVRRRGQEARLRCSPMKGHSHVYWYRQLPEEGLKFMVYLQKENIIDESGMPKERFSAEFPKEGPSILRIQQVVRGDSAAYFCASSPLAGGNTGELFFGEGSRLTVL.

V and J are TRBV5-1 and TRBJ2-5; D is perhaps TRBD2 (6 bases). CDR3 size: 14 residues. The ends were cut back, 1 base at V and 3 bases at J, with 10 bases in the middle. Germline V lookup: CDR1 SGHRS, CDR2 YFSETQ. CDR3 sequence: CASSLRGGEETQYF. The DNA of the CDR3 is TGCGCCAGCAGCTTGAGAGGCGGGGAAGAGACCCAGTACTTC. The entire variable domain, with the rest obtained from reference TRBV5-1 and TRBJ2-5, is as follows: KAGVTQTPRYLIKTRGQQVTLSCSPISGHRSVSWYQQTPGQGLQFLFEYFSETQRNKGNFPGRFSGRQFSNSRSEMNVSTLELGDSALYLCASSLRGGEETQYFGPGTRLLVL.

The V call is TRBV6-5, the J call TRBJ2-7; D ambiguous. V lost 8 bases, J lost 1 base, and 12 bases lay in between. Germline CDR1 is MNHEY and CDR2 is SVGAGI. The CDR3 sequence is 13 residues long. CDR3 region: CASCPPKSYEQYF. The CDR3 DNA is TGTGCCAGCTGCCCCCCTAAATCCTACGAGCAGTACTTC.

The V call is TRBV30, the J call TRBJ1-1; the match to TRBD1 covers 7 bases. The germline CDR1 and CDR2 sequences are GTSNPN and SVGIG (reference sequence). The CDR3 has 13 residues. J was trimmed by 1 base and V by 5 bases; bases with no gene match: 4. CDR3 region: CAWSDRANTEAFF. CDR3 nucleotides: TGTGCCTGGTCTGACAGGGCGAACACTGAAGCTTTCTTT. The entire variable domain, with the rest obtained from reference TRBV30 and TRBJ1-1, is as follows: SQTIHQWPATLVQPVGSPLSLECTVEGTSNPNLYWYRQAAGRGLQLLFYSVGIGQISSEVPQNLSASRPQDRQFILSSKKLLLSDSGFYLCAWSDRANTEAFFGQGTRLTVV.

The chain joins TRBV6-6 to TRBJ2-2, with 7 bases identical to TRBD1. Unmatched junction bases numbered 8, after V lost 6 bases and J lost 7 bases. The germline V gene encodes CDR1 MNHNY and CDR2 SVGAGI (reference sequence). The CDR3 is 14 amino acids. CDR3 in amino acids: CASSPIQGSGELFF. For the CDR3, the DNA is TGTGCCAGCAGCCCTATACAGGGGAGCGGGGAGCTGTTTTTT.